The clone carrying this T cell receptor (beta chain) was recorded a few times. What it binds is not known. Next came a second PCR, run for about 6 to 11 cycles, which used a sample-barcoded 5' primer along with a J-beta primer mix. Using its own MiXCR run on the 5' RACE reads, TCRdb lists one record per CDR3 protein. The sample holds over 300,000 distinct CDR3 sequences; about 55% are singletons and the top ten take approximately 51%. The data belong to a study of blood T cells in healthy people across ages. Study outcomes and limitations: Long-lived donors exceeded aged donors in naive CD4+ cells and diversity.

The CDR3 runs to 20 residues. Germline V gives CDR1 MDHEN, CDR2 SYDVKM. The J segment lost 5 bases and the V segment lost 5 bases, leaving 15 bases of the junction unmatched. This TCR was sampled from a man aged 60-69 years in good health. Material for sequencing was blood. The chain recombines TRBV28 with TRBJ2-1; 16 nucleotides agree with TRBD2. This chain's CDR3 is CASSLHPGTSGRAQDNEQFF. CDR3 coding DNA: TGTGCCAGCAGTCTTCACCCCGGGACTAGCGGGAGGGCCCAGGACAATGAGCAGTTCTTC.